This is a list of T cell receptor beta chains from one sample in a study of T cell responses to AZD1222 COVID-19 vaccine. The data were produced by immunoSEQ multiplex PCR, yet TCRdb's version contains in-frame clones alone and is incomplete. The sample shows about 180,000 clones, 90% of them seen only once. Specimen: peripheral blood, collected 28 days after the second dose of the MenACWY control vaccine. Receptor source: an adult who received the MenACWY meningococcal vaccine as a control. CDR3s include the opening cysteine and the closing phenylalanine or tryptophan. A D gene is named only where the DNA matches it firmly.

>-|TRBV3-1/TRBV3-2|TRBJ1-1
CASSQEWTEMNTEAFF
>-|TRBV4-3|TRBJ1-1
CASSQDPGRNTEAFF
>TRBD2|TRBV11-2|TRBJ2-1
CASSLGPSGRAYEQFF
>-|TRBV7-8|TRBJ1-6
CASSLEGSYNSPLHF
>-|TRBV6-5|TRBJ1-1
CASSYSSGVGTEAFF
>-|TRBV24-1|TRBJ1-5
CATSVGRINQPQHF
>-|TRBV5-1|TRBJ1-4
CASSLGGPDEKLFF
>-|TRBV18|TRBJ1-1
CASSPLGEAFF
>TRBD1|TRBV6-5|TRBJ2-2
CASSRTGGATGELFF
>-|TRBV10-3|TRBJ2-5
CAISPSRGAEETQYF
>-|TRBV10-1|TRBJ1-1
CASSETGRGNTEAFF
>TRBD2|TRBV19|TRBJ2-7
CASRLAGAPPYEQYF
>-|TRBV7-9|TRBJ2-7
CASSFSQPSYEQYF
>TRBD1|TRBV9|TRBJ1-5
CASSPHGDSGNQPQHF
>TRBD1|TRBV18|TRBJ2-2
CASSPRQGPTGELFF
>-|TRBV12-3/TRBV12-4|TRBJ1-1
CASSFQENTEAFF
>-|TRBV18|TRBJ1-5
CASSPSQGDQPQHF
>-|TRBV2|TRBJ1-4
CASSPALGTNEKLFF
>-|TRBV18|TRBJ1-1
CASSPGGRTEAFF
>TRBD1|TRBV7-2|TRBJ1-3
CASSPDRASSGNTIYF
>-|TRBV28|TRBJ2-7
CASSQRYEQYF
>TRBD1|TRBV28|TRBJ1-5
CASSLWDRVNQPQHF
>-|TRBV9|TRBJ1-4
CASSVRGRGEKLFF
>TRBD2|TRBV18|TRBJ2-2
CASSPRWEGTGELFF
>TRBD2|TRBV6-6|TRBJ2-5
CASSYGSGVKTQYF
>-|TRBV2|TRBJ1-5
CASSEYRGLRSNQPQHF
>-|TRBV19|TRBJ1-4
CASSIFGSTDEKLFF
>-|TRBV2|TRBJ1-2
CASRYDTGYTF
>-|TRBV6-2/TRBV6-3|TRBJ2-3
CASSSRQSPTDTQYF
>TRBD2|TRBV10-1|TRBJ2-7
CASSESGSGSYEQYF
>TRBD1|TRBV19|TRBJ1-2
CASTSRQGARNGYTF
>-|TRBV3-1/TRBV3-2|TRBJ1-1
CASSQEGQMNTEAFF
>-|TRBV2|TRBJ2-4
CASTAPNIQYF
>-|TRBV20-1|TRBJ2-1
CSARRVGQFF
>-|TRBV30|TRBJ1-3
CAWSVGGNTIYF
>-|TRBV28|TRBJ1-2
CASILQQGYGYTF
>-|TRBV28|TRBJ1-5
CASSLTHGGKGNQPQHF
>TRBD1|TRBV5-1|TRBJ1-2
CASSSGTDYGYTF
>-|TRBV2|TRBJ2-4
CASTFSRGAPAGNIQYF
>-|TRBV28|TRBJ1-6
CASSRLLVGGGNSPLHF
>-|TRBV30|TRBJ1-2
CAWSVSLSGYTF
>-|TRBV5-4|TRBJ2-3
CASSPPSENTQYF
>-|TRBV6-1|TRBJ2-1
CASSEGLARNEQFF
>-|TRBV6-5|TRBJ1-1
CASSSQGDTEAFF
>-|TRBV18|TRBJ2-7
CASSPPGSYEQYF